This entry features one TCR beta chain sequence. The antigen is undetermined. This entry is derived from a study of identical twins. Study-wide results and caveats: Researchers reported weaker excess twin sharing in beta out-of-frame sequences. There were fewer insertions in abundant cord blood beta clonotypes, but memory repertoires showed no such pattern.

Template switching added a universal primer site, and cDNA bore unique molecular identifiers. TCRdb re-called the 5' RACE reads through MiXCR, storing one row per CDR3 protein. This sample has 1.5 million to 2 million distinct CDR3 sequences; under 35% occur once, and the top ten carry less than 0.35%. Deletions cut 6 bases from V and 1 base from J, with 12 bases between. The CDR3 length is 14 residues. Germline V CDR1 and CDR2: SNHLY, FYNNEI. The chain couples TRBV2 to TRBJ1-1; perhaps TRBD1 as D (5 bases). The sequence derives from a newborn girl in good health. The sample comprised cord blood. The CDR3 region is CASRLQGSNTEAFF. Written as DNA, the CDR3 is TGTGCCAGCAGACTCCAGGGCTCGAACACTGAAGCTTTCTTT.